One sample yielded the 31 T cell receptor beta chains listed below, sequenced in a study of regulatory T cells in long-lasting Graves disease. Stated time point: newly diagnosed GD, antithyroid drugs for less than 3 months. PBMCs provided the RNA from which the TCR library was made. Construction of the TCR beta libraries employed iRepertoire HTBI primers in conjunction with Arm-PCR of CDR3 regions. TCRdb reanalysed the multiplex PCR reads using MiXCR and keeps one entry per CDR3 protein. The data show around 250,000 distinct CDR3 sequences, with about 19% seen just once and around 13% held by the top ten. This material consisted of peripheral blood mononuclear cells (PBMCs), taken at new diagnosis, from a patient treated with antithyroid drugs. These receptors were taken from a female donor with Graves disease.

This clonotype was observed a few times. The chain uses TRBV24-1 and TRBJ2-1; the match to TRBD2 covers 12 bases. Losses at the gene ends were 7 bases for V and 9 bases for J; bases not matched to a gene: 12. Germline assignment: CDR1 KGHDR and CDR2 SFDVKD. The CDR3 contains 16 residues. This CDR3 is CATRATKTSGSGEQFF. Written as DNA, the CDR3 is TGTGCCACCAGGGCGACCAAGACTAGCGGGAGTGGTGAGCAGTTCTTC.

This clonotype showed up many times. The genes are TRBV12-3 or TRBV12-4 and TRBJ1-1, with TRBD1 identical over 8 bases. This CDR3 has 13 residues. With 4 bases clipped from V and 3 bases from J, the junction kept 1 base outside the gene matches. This chain's CDR3 is CASSSGQDTEAFF. In nucleotides, the CDR3 is TGTGCCAGCAGTTCGGGACAGGACACTGAAGCTTTCTTT.

Turning to this clonotype: A far more abundant clone sits one base away, making this likely a read error. The CDR3 spells CASILGGQGGNEQFF. CDR3 in DNA: TGTGCCAGCATCTTAGGAGGACAGGGGGGAAATGAGCAGTTCTTC. This chain links TRBV5-8 with TRBJ2-1, with TRBD1 identical over 10 bases. This CDR3 is built from 15 residues. Germline CDR1 and CDR2: SGHTS and YDEGEE. The V segment lost 6 bases and the J segment 7 bases; nucleotides outside the gene matches: 10. The full variable domain, in which reference TRBV5-8 and TRBJ2-1 provide the parts outside the CDR3, is EAGVTQSPTHLIKTRGQQATLRCSPISGHTSVYWYQQALGLGLQFLLWYDEGEERNRGNFPPRFSGRQFPNYSSELNVNALELEDSALYLCASILGGQGGNEQFFGPGTRLTVL.

This clonotype has at least ten counts. The gene calls are TRBV28 and TRBJ2-1; the D gene is possibly TRBD2 (5 bases). The germline CDR1 and CDR2 sequences are MDHEN and SYDVKM. The CDR3 length is 11 residues. V lost 7 bases, J lost 14 bases, and 15 bases lay in between. This chain's CDR3 is CASTRRAEKFF. The CDR3 DNA reads TGTGCCAGCACCCGGCGGGCGGAAAAGTTCTTC.

The table lists this clonotype with many counts. A read error may explain this, as a much larger clone is one base away. The chain recombines TRBV11-3 with TRBJ2-5; a possible D gene is TRBD1 (6 bases). CDR1 is SGHNT, CDR2 YENEEA, per germline. The CDR3 runs 14 residues. The CDR3 region is CASSLVGHQETQCF. In DNA form, the CDR3 reads TGTGCCAGCAGCTTAGTGGGACACCAAGAGACCCAGTGCTTC.

This clonotype appeared many times. This chain joins TRBV5-1 and TRBJ2-1; TRBD2 matches 15 bases. Germline V gene lookup returns CDR1 SGHRS and CDR2 YFSETQ. V lost 3 bases, J lost 15 bases, and 7 bases stayed unmatched. This CDR3 has 14 amino acids. The DNA of the CDR3 is TGCGCCAGCAGCTGGACTAGCGGGGGGGTAATTTTGTTCTTC. Translation gives CASSWTSGGVILFF. The variable domain in full, completed from reference TRBV5-1 and TRBJ2-1, reads KAGVTQTPRYLIKTRGQQVTLSCSPISGHRSVSWYQQTPGQGLQFLFEYFSETQRNKGNFPGRFSGRQFSNSRSEMNVSTLELGDSALYLCASSWTSGGVILFFGPGTRLTVL.

In this sample, this clonotype turned up many times. V and J are TRBV6-1 and TRBJ2-1; 12 nucleotides align to TRBD2. After removal of 5 bases from V and 4 bases from J, the junction contained 6 bases not matched to a gene. Per the germline V gene, CDR1 is MNHNS and CDR2 is SASEGT. The CDR3 covers 16 residues. For the CDR3, the DNA is TGTGCCAGCAGTCTAACTGGACTAGCGGGATACAATGAGCAGTTCTTC. Residues: CASSLTGLAGYNEQFF.

This clonotype was seen at least ten times. This chain connects TRBV2 to TRBJ2-3, with no clear D. Deletions cut 3 bases from V and 5 bases from J, with 9 bases between. The V gene's germline CDR1 is SNHLY and CDR2 FYNNEI. The CDR3 covers 13 residues. In DNA, the CDR3 is TGTGCCAGCAGTGAGGGCGGCCGAGATACGCAGTATTTT. Translation: CASSEGGRDTQYF.

The V and J genes are TRBV20-1 and TRBJ2-1, with 9 bases aligning to TRBD2. The J call could be wrong; TRBJ2-5 is a better fit for the DNA end. Germline-derived CDR1 and CDR2 are DFQATT and SNEGSKA (reference sequence). The CDR3 contains 14 residues. The CDR3 protein is CSANLAGLQETQYF. CDR3 nucleotide sequence: TGCAGTGCTAACCTAGCGGGACTCCAAGAGACCCAGTACTTC.

The chain uses TRBV4-1 and TRBJ1-4; no clear D gene. The CDR3 spans 15 residues. The V end lost 0 bases, the J end lost 6 bases, and 11 bases lay between the germline ends. CDR1 is MGHRA, CDR2 YSYEKL, per germline. CDR3 nucleotides: TGCGCCAGCAGCCAAGAGACGGTGGCACATGAAAAACTGTTTTTT. Translating gives CASSQETVAHEKLFF.

This clonotype was observed a few times. The rearrangement uses TRBV29-1 and TRBJ2-5, with D possibly TRBD2 on 6 matching bases. With 3 bases removed from V and 0 bases from J, the gap between germline ends came to 8 bases. Germline V gives CDR1 SQVTM, CDR2 ANQGSEA. The CDR3 is 13 amino acids. The CDR3 sequence: CSVDRDYQETQYF. The CDR3 bases are TGCAGCGTTGACAGGGACTACCAAGAGACCCAGTACTTC.

The genes are TRBV24-1 and TRBJ2-1; 7 nucleotides match TRBD2. CDR3 length: 18 residues. The germline V gene has CDR1 KGHDR and CDR2 SFDVKD. V lost 4 bases, J lost 7 bases, and 18 bases stayed unmatched. The CDR3 DNA reads TGTGCCACCAGTGACCCTTGGAGGGGAGGGCAAAAAAAAAATGAGCAGTTCTTC. Translating gives CATSDPWRGGQKKNEQFF.

The chain links TRBV5-1 to TRBJ1-5; D possibly corresponds to TRBD1 (5 bases). The V gene's germline CDR1 is SGHRS and CDR2 YFSETQ. The CDR3 covers 13 residues. V was pared by 4 bases and J by 11 bases, with 16 bases between. The CDR3 loop is CASSPGGGETQHF. For the CDR3, the DNA is TGCGCCAGCAGCCCCGGGGGGGGAGAGACCCAGCATTTT. Supplemented by reference TRBV5-1 and TRBJ1-5, the full variable domain reads KAGVTQTPRYLIKTRGQQVTLSCSPISGHRSVSWYQQTPGQGLQFLFEYFSETQRNKGNFPGRFSGRQFSNSRSEMNVSTLELGDSALYLCASSPGGGETQHFGDGTRLSIL.

Many counts were recorded for this clonotype. The V and J genes are TRBV7-2 and TRBJ2-7; possible D gene TRBD2, 6 bases. V lost 0 bases and J lost 0, with 9 bases in between. The germline V gene encodes CDR1 SGHTA and CDR2 FQGNSA. CDR3 length equals 15 residues. This CDR3 is CASSLAGGISYEQYF. DNA for the CDR3: TGTGCCAGCAGCTTAGCGGGGGGAATCTCCTACGAGCAGTACTTC.

This clonotype was detected ten times or more. The rearrangement joins TRBV18 to TRBJ2-7; either TRBD1 or TRBD2 may fit D (5 bases each). CDR1 KGHSH and CDR2 LQKENI come from the germline V gene. Trimming stripped 2 bases from V and 7 bases from J, with 15 bases between. CDR3 size: 14 residues. The CDR3 protein is CASSPWQGEGEQYF. CDR3 nucleotides: TGTGCCAGCTCACCATGGCAGGGCGAGGGGGAGCAGTACTTC.

At least ten counts were recorded for this clonotype. The CDR3 sequence: CASSVGVAGGPTDTQYF. CDR3 nucleotide sequence: TGTGCCAGCAGCGTAGGGGTAGCGGGAGGACCCACAGATACGCAGTATTTT. The V gene is TRBV9, the J gene TRBJ2-3, with 10 bases matching TRBD2. CDR3 length: 17 residues. Trimming removed 0 bases from V and 2 bases from J; junction bases left unmatched: 6. Germline V gene lookup returns CDR1 SGDLS and CDR2 YYNGEE.

The rearrangement joins TRBV12-3 or TRBV12-4 to TRBJ2-2, with TRBD1 as a possible D gene (5 bases). The V gene lost 2 bases and the J gene lost 4 bases, with 14 bases spanning the gap. The CDR3 spans 16 residues. CDR3 sequence: CASSLPSGMRTGELFF. CDR3 sequence (DNA): TGTGCCAGCAGTTTACCCTCAGGGATGCGCACCGGGGAGCTGTTTTTT.

This clonotype has only a few counts. V usage is TRBV7-9 and J usage is TRBJ2-6; D unclear. Trimming removed 5 bases from V and 4 bases from J, with 6 bases in between. This CDR3 has 13 amino acids. From germline, CDR1 is SEHNR and CDR2 FQNEAQ (reference sequence). CDR3 in DNA: TGTGCCAGCAGCGAACCCGGGGCCAACGTCCTGACTTTC. Its protein product is CASSEPGANVLTF.

This clonotype was seen many times. This chain joins TRBV5-5 and TRBJ2-5; 7 nucleotides match TRBD2. Germline V gives CDR1 SGHKS, CDR2 YYEKEE (reference sequence). With V trimmed by 1 base and J by 2 bases, 5 bases remained unmatched. The CDR3 is made up of 15 amino acids. Written as DNA, the CDR3 is TGTGCCAGCAGCTTGAGCGGGGTGGTTCAAGAGACCCAGTACTTC. Translation: CASSLSGVVQETQYF.

V is TRBV5-8 and J is TRBJ2-2; unclear D gene. The V gene lost 2 bases and the J gene lost 0 bases, with 8 bases spanning the gap. Germline CDR1 SGHTS, CDR2 YDEGEE. The CDR3 covers 15 residues. DNA of the CDR3: TGTGCCAGCAGCTTTCAAGGACCGAACACCGGGGAGCTGTTTTTT. Encoded protein: CASSFQGPNTGELFF.

This clonotype was seen many times. The genes are TRBV2 and TRBJ1-5, with 9 bases matching TRBD1. Per germline, CDR1 SNHLY and CDR2 FYNNEI. The V segment lost 6 bases and the J segment 6 bases; nucleotides outside the gene matches: 0. This CDR3 contains 12 residues. The CDR3 protein is CASRTGGQPQHF. The CDR3 nucleotides read TGTGCCAGCAGGACAGGGGGTCAGCCCCAGCATTTT.

The chain uses TRBV5-1 and TRBJ1-3; 9 bases align to TRBD1. In germline, CDR1 is SGHRS, CDR2 YFSETQ. The V and J ends lost 0 bases and 0 bases, in that order; junction bases with no gene match: 4. The CDR3 contains 17 residues. The CDR3 DNA follows: TGCGCCAGCAGCTTGGAACAGGGGGCGAGCTCTGGAAACACCATATATTTT. Its translation: CASSLEQGASSGNTIYF. The full variable domain, completed using reference TRBV5-1 and TRBJ1-3, is KAGVTQTPRYLIKTRGQQVTLSCSPISGHRSVSWYQQTPGQGLQFLFEYFSETQRNKGNFPGRFSGRQFSNSRSEMNVSTLELGDSALYLCASSLEQGASSGNTIYFGEGSWLTVV.

A remark on this clonotype: A single base separates this from a much larger clone, so it may be a read error. The rearrangement links TRBV20-1 to TRBJ2-7; 10 positions agree with TRBD2. V lost 5 bases, J lost 7 bases, and 14 bases stayed unmatched. This CDR3 spans 15 amino acids. Germline CDR1 reads DFQATT; CDR2 reads SNEGSKA (reference sequence). The CDR3 protein is CSALIGLADYNEQYF. Written as DNA, the CDR3 is TGCAGTGCTCTTATCGGACTAGCGGACTACAATGAGCAGTACTTC.

This clonotype came up many times. The chain has TRBV16 and TRBJ1-2; maybe TRBD1 (5 bases). Per germline, CDR1 KGHSY and CDR2 FQNENV. This CDR3 comprises 14 residues. The V end was cut by 2 bases, the J end by 8 bases, with 15 bases between. Here the CDR3 reads CASSQGTDLGGYTF. The CDR3 DNA reads TGTGCCAGCAGCCAAGGGACGGATTTAGGAGGCTACACCTTC.

This clonotype was seen many times. The rearrangement links TRBV14 to TRBJ2-7, with TRBD2 identical over 8 bases. CDR3 length: 15 amino acids. Trimming cost V 5 bases and J 3 bases; bases outside gene matches: 9. Germline lookup yields CDR1 SGHDN and CDR2 FVKESK. The CDR3 nucleotides read TGTGCCAGCAGCTCCATAGCGGGGTCGCTCTACGAGCAGTACTTC. Translation gives CASSSIAGSLYEQYF.

This clonotype appeared many times. The J gene is TRBJ2-7, the V gene TRBV24-1; D is perhaps TRBD1 (6 bases). The CDR3 is made up of 11 amino acids. The V end lost 9 bases, the J end lost 4 bases, and 9 bases lay between the germline ends. The germline gives CDR1 KGHDR, CDR2 SFDVKD. CDR3 sequence reads: CATSQGYEQYF. CDR3 nucleotides: TGTGCCACCTCACAGGGATACGAGCAGTACTTC.

The chain combines TRBV27 with TRBJ2-6; D is uncertain. CDR3 length equals 17 residues. Germline-derived CDR1 and CDR2 are MNHEY and SMNVEV (reference sequence). V gave up 4 bases and J gave up 0 bases, with 13 bases separating them. CDR3 coding DNA: TGTGCCAGCAGTTCCCGGGTTTGGGGCTCTGGGGCCAACGTCCTGACTTTC. It translates to CASSSRVWGSGANVLTF.

This clonotype appeared many times. The V and J genes are TRBV24-1 and TRBJ2-5; tentatively, D is TRBD1 (6 bases). The CDR3 is 16 residues long. Looked up from germline, CDR1 is KGHDR and CDR2 is SFDVKD. V shed 4 bases and J shed 7 bases, with 21 bases lying between them. CDR3 sequence: CATSEGQGLTVGTQYF. Written as DNA, the CDR3 is TGTGCCACCAGTGAGGGTCAGGGGCTAACGGTTGGGACCCAGTACTTC.

This clonotype was seen ten or more times. This sequence joins TRBV7-2 and TRBJ2-1; TRBD1 is a possible D gene (6 bases). Germline-derived CDR1 and CDR2 are SGHTA and FQGNSA. CDR3 length: 14 amino acids. V was cut by 6 bases and J by 8 bases, with 17 bases left in between. The CDR3 here is CASREQGDKDEQFF. The CDR3 coding sequence is TGTGCCAGCAGAGAACAGGGTGATAAGGATGAGCAGTTCTTC.

This clonotype was seen ten or more times. V usage is TRBV6-2 or TRBV6-3 and J usage is TRBJ2-1; D uncertain. Trimming pared 0 bases from V and 0 bases from J, leaving 12 bases between. CDR3 length: 17 residues. The germline gives CDR1 MNHEY, CDR2 SVGEGT. The CDR3 here is CASSYSEYGYSYNEQFF. The CDR3, as DNA: TGTGCCAGCAGTTACTCGGAATACGGATACTCCTACAATGAGCAGTTCTTC.

J is TRBJ2-1 and V is TRBV28; no firm D call. V gave up 3 bases and J gave up 5 bases, with 14 bases separating them. Germline lookup yields CDR1 MDHEN and CDR2 SYDVKM. The CDR3 length is 15 residues. The CDR3 sequence is CASSFGLESHNEQFF. CDR3 nucleotide sequence: TGTGCCAGCAGTTTCGGGCTAGAGTCCCACAATGAGCAGTTCTTC.